Below, 15 T cell receptor beta chains from the same sample are listed, as sequenced in a study of regulatory T cells in long-lasting Graves disease. Time point given: persistent/refractory GD, antithyroid drugs over 5 years with positive TRAb. From RNA extracted from PBMCs, the TCR library was made. Arm-PCR of CDR3 regions with iRepertoire HTBI primers generated TCR beta libraries. One entry per CDR3 protein, called by TCRdb with MiXCR from the multiplex PCR reads. Among roughly 400,000 distinct CDR3 sequences listed, around 20% were seen once. The source material was peripheral blood mononuclear cells (PBMCs), sampled when the disease was refractory, from a patient treated with antithyroid drugs. All receptors come from a female donor with Graves disease.

Only a few counts were recorded for this clonotype. CDR3 in DNA: TGTGCCAGCAGCGCCGGGGGACTAGCTACCGGGGAGCTGTTTTTT. It yields the protein CASSAGGLATGELFF. V is TRBV12-3 or TRBV12-4 and J is TRBJ2-2; TRBD2 matches 9 bases. The CDR3 sequence is 15 residues long. Trimming cost V 6 bases and J 5 bases; bases outside gene matches: 7.

At least ten counts were recorded for this clonotype. The chain recombines TRBV28 with TRBJ2-7; 10 bases line up with TRBD2. V trimming: 2 bases; J trimming: 4 bases; junction bases outside the gene matches: 5. Germline loops: CDR1 MDHEN, CDR2 SYDVKM. The CDR3 is 15 residues long. The CDR3 nucleotides read TGTGCCAGCAGTTTACCGGCTAGCGGGAGTTACGAGCAGTACTTC. Translation: CASSLPASGSYEQYF.

In nucleotides, the CDR3 is TGTGCCAGCATGGATGGGAACTATGGCTACACCTTC. Translation gives CASMDGNYGYTF. The chain recombines TRBV25-1 with TRBJ1-2; D unclear. This CDR3 region has 12 residues. Trimming stripped 7 bases from V and 2 bases from J, with 8 bases between. Germline CDR1 is MGHDK and CDR2 is SYGVNS.

This clonotype was found many times. The V gene is TRBV29-1, the J gene TRBJ1-1, with 8 bases matching TRBD1. CDR1 and CDR2 (germline): SQVTM, ANQGSEA. V shed 6 bases and J 4 bases; nucleotides not matched to a gene: 4. The CDR3 is made up of 12 amino acids. The CDR3 here is CSVVTGGTEAFF. CDR3 DNA sequence: TGCAGCGTGGTTACAGGGGGCACTGAAGCTTTCTTT.

In its sample, this clonotype was seen a few times. DNA of the CDR3: TGTGCCAGCAGCCAACCTCGGGGCTATGGCTACACCTTC. Its translation: CASSQPRGYGYTF. This chain uses TRBV14 with TRBJ1-2; the D is unclear. Germline V gene data show CDR1 as SGHDN and CDR2 as FVKESK. CDR3 length: 13 amino acids. The germline V and J ends were trimmed by 2 bases and 4 bases, with 8 bases remaining between them.

This clonotype was seen repeatedly, ten times or more. The V and J genes are TRBV20-1 and TRBJ1-4; D is uncertain. CDR3 length: 11 residues. With 6 bases removed from V and 11 bases from J, the gap between germline ends came to 13 bases. The V gene's germline CDR1 is DFQATT and CDR2 SNEGSKA (reference sequence). The CDR3 DNA sequence: TGCAGTGCGACCCTGGTTGGGAAACTGTTTTTT. It is translated as CSATLVGKLFF.

This clonotype came up many times. The rearrangement joins TRBV12-3 or TRBV12-4 to TRBJ1-1; D call uncertain. The ends were cut back, 5 bases at V and 6 bases at J, with 16 bases in the middle. This CDR3 is 14 amino acids long. The CDR3 nucleotides are TGTGCCAGCAGTGATACCCGAACAGTCTCTGAAGCTTTCTTT. It yields the protein CASSDTRTVSEAFF.

As to this clonotype: Relative to the germline gene, one junction end is altered; a read error may explain this. The CDR3 here is CASNYGADPFYEQYF. CDR3 DNA sequence: TGTGCCAGCAATTACGGCGCTGATCCTTTCTACGAGCAGTACTTC. The chain has TRBV6-5 and TRBJ2-7; the D is unclear. The germline V gene encodes CDR1 MNHEY and CDR2 SVGAGI. CDR3 length: 15 residues.

This clonotype was observed a handful of times. The CDR3 DNA reads as TGCGCCAGCAGCTTGGCTACAGGGGGGAATGAGCAGTTCTTC. Protein product: CASSLATGGNEQFF. The rearrangement uses TRBV5-1 and TRBJ2-1, with TRBD1 matching over 8 bases. Per the germline V gene, CDR1 is SGHRS and CDR2 is YFSETQ. Trimming removed 0 bases from V and 7 bases from J; junction bases left unmatched: 3. The CDR3 has 14 amino acids.

The chain couples TRBV5-1 to TRBJ2-5, with 9 bases identical to TRBD2. The length of the CDR3 is 15 residues. V lost 4 bases, J lost 2 bases, and 6 bases stayed unmatched. Germline CDR1 reads SGHRS; CDR2 reads YFSETQ. This chain's CDR3 is CASSRLSGGQETQYF. CDR3 coding DNA: TGCGCCAGCAGCAGACTGAGCGGGGGGCAAGAGACCCAGTACTTC.

This clonotype was observed many times. The chain employs TRBV12-3 or TRBV12-4 and TRBJ2-7; 7 bases are a match to TRBD2. J gave up 6 bases and V 3 bases, and 8 bases lay outside the gene matches. The CDR3 covers 14 residues. The CDR3 loop is CASSFGGSLREQYF. Here the CDR3 DNA reads TGTGCCAGCAGTTTTGGCGGGAGTCTGCGCGAGCAGTACTTC.

The chain combines TRBV25-1 with TRBJ1-2; perhaps TRBD1 as D (5 bases). V was clipped by 2 bases and J by 3 bases, with 7 bases between them. The CDR3 spans 13 residues. CDR1 and CDR2 from the germline V gene are MGHDK and SYGVNS. Here the CDR3 reads CASSEGRDYGYTF. The CDR3 DNA reads TGTGCCAGCAGTGAAGGCAGGGACTATGGCTACACCTTC.

The chain uses TRBV7-9 and TRBJ2-1; D not certain. The CDR3 has 14 residues. V lost 5 bases and J 0 bases, leaving 8 bases between the germline ends. CDR1 is SEHNR and CDR2 is FQNEAQ in the germline V gene (reference sequence). Written as DNA, the CDR3 is TGTGCCAGCAGCCACAAAAACTCCTACAATGAGCAGTTCTTC. The encoded protein is CASSHKNSYNEQFF.

In this sample, this clonotype turned up a few times. The rearrangement uses TRBV19 and TRBJ2-2; unclear D gene. V shed 0 bases and J shed 2 bases, with 4 bases lying between them. Per germline, CDR1 LNHDA and CDR2 SQIVND (reference sequence). The CDR3 totals 14 residues. The CDR3, as DNA: TGTGCCAGTAGTATAGATCGAAACACCGGGGAGCTGTTTTTT. Amino acids: CASSIDRNTGELFF. Combining the CDR3 with reference TRBV19 and TRBJ2-2 gives the whole variable domain DGGITQSPKYLFRKEGQNVTLSCEQNLNHDAMYWYRQDPGQGLRLIYYSQIVNDFQKGDIAEGYSVSREKKESFPLTVTSAQKNPTAFYLCASSIDRNTGELFFGEGSRLTVL.

This clonotype came up many times. CDR3: CATSRGGPETQYF. In DNA form, the CDR3 reads TGTGCCACCAGCAGAGGAGGCCCTGAGACCCAGTACTTC. The chain links TRBV15 to TRBJ2-5; D gene unclear. The ends were cut back, 1 base at V and 5 bases at J, with 8 bases in the middle. CDR3 size: 13 residues. Germline V lookup: CDR1 LNHNV, CDR2 YYDKDF (reference sequence).